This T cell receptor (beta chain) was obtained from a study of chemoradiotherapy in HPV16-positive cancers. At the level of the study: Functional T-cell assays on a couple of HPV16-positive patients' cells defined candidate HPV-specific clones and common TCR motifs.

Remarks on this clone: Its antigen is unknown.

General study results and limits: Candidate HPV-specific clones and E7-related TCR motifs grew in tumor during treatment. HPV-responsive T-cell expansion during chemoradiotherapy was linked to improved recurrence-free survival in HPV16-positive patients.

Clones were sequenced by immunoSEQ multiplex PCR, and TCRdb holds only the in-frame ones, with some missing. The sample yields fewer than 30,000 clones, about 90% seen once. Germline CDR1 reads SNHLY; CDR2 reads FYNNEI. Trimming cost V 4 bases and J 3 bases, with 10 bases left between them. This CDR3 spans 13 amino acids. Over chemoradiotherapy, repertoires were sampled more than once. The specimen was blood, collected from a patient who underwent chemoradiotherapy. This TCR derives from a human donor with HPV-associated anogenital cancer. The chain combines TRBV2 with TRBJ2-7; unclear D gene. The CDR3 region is CASSVIFRYEQYF. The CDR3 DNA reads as TGTGCCAGCAGTGTGATCTTCCGCTACGAGCAGTACTTC.